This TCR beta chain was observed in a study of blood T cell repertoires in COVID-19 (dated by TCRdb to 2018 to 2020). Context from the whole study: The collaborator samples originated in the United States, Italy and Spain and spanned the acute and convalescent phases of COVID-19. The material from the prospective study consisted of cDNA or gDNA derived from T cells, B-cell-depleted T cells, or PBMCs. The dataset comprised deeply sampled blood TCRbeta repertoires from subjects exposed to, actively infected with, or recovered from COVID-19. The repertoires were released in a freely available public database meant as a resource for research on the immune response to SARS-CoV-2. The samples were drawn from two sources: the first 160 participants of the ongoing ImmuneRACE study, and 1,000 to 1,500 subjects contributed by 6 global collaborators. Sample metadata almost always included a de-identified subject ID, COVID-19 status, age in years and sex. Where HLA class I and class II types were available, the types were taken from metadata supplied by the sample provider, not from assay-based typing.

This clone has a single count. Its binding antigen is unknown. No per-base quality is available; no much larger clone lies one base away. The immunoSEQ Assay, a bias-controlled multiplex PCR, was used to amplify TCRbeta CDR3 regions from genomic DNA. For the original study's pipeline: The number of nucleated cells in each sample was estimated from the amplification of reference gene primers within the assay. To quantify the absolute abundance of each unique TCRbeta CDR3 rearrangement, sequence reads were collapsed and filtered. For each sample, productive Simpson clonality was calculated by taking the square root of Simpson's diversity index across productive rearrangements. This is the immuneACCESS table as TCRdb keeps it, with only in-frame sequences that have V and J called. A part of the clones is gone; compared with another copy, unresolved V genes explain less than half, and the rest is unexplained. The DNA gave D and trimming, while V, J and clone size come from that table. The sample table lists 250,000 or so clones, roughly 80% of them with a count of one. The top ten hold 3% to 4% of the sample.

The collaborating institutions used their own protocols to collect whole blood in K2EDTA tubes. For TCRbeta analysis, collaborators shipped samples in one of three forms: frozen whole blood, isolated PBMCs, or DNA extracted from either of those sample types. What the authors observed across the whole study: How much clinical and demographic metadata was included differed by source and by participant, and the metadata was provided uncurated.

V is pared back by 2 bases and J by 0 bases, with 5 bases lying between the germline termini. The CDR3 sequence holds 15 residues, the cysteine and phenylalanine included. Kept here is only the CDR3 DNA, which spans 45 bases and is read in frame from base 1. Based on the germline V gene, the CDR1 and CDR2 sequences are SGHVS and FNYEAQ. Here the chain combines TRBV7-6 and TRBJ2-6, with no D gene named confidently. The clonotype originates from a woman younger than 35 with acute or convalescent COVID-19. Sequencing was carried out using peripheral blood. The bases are TGTGCCAGCAGCTTAAGGAGCTCTGGGGCCAACGTCCTGACTTTC. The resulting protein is CASSLRSSGANVLTF. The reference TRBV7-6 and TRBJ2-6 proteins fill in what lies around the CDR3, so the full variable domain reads GAGVSQSPRYKVTKRGQDVALRCDPISGHVSLYWYRQALGQGPEFLTYFNYEAQQDKSGLPNDRFSAERPEGSISTLTIQRTEQRDSAMYRCASSLRSSGANVLTFGAGSRLTVL.